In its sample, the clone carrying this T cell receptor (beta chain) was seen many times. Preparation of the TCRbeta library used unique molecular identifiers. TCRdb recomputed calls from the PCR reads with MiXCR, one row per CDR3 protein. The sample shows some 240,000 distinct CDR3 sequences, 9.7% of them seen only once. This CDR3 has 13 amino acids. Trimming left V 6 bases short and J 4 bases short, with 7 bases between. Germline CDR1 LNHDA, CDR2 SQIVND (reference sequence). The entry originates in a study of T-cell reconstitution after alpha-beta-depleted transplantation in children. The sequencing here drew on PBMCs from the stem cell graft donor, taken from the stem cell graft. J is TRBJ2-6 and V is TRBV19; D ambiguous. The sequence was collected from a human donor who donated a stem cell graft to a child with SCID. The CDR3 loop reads CASRLGGANVLTF. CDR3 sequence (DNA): TGTGCCAGTAGGCTCGGGGGGGCCAACGTCCTGACTTTC.